What follows are 10 T cell receptor beta chains derived from one specimen sequenced in a study of T cell repertoires in ileal Crohn's disease. The data were produced by immunoSEQ multiplex PCR, yet TCRdb's version contains in-frame clones alone and is incomplete. Here the sample spans approximately 11,000 clones, roughly four fifths being singletons. The sequenced sample consisted of ileal tissue. These TCRs come from an adult with Crohn's disease.

The rearrangement joins TRBV10-2 to TRBJ1-3; D possibly corresponds to TRBD1 (5 bases). V lost 0 bases and J lost 8, with 14 bases in between. Germline lookup yields CDR1 WSHSY and CDR2 SAAADI. The CDR3 consists of 15 residues. CDR3 in DNA: TGCGCCAGCAGTGAGTCCGGACATAAAACGGACACCATATATTTT. Its protein product is CASSESGHKTDTIYF.

V usage is TRBV7-9 and J usage is TRBJ2-2; 9 positions match TRBD1. Losses at the gene ends were 5 bases for V and 5 bases for J; bases not matched to a gene: 6. Per the germline V gene, CDR1 is SEHNR and CDR2 is FQNEAQ (reference sequence). The length of the CDR3 is 15 residues. CDR3 sequence (DNA): TGTGCCAGCAGCGGCTCGACAGGGGGAACCGGGGAGCTGTTTTTT. This sequence encodes CASSGSTGGTGELFF.

This clone was counted only a few times. The chain uses TRBV6-5 and TRBJ1-1, with a possible D match to TRBD1 (5 bases). Germline assignment: CDR1 MNHEY and CDR2 SVGAGI. The length of the CDR3 is 12 residues. V gave up 6 bases and J gave up 6 bases, with 11 bases separating them. In DNA form, the CDR3 reads TGTGCCAGCAGGTCACCCAGGGCTGAAGCTTTCTTT. Translation gives CASRSPRAEAFF.

The chain is built from TRBV11-2 and TRBJ1-2; D remains ambiguous. CDR3 size: 13 residues. Between the trimmed V and J ends, which lost 3 bases and 7 bases, there was a span of 12 bases. The germline V gene encodes CDR1 SGHAT and CDR2 FQNNGV. DNA for the CDR3: TGTGCCAGCAGCTTTTGGGCGATACCTGGCTACACCTTC. Translated, it gives CASSFWAIPGYTF.

V is TRBV6-1 and J is TRBJ2-5, with 15 bases identical to TRBD2. Germline V gene lookup returns CDR1 MNHNS and CDR2 SASEGT. The V and J ends lost 4 bases and 5 bases, in that order; junction bases with no gene match: 11. The CDR3 extends over 18 amino acids. The CDR3 here is CASSGAVGGTSGRETQYF. CDR3 bases: TGTGCCAGCAGTGGGGCTGTTGGTGGGACTAGCGGGAGGGAGACCCAGTACTTC.

This chain connects TRBV6-1 to TRBJ2-7; 7 bases align to TRBD1. Germline CDR1 is MNHNS and CDR2 is SASEGT. The V segment lost 6 bases and the J segment 2 bases; nucleotides outside the gene matches: 10. This CDR3 contains 15 residues. CDR3 protein: CASRAPGQKTYEQYF. The DNA of the CDR3 is TGTGCCAGCAGGGCGCCGGGACAGAAAACCTACGAGCAGTACTTC.

This clone was detected only once. The genes are TRBV30 and TRBJ1-2; D is unresolved. The CDR3 has 12 residues. Looked up from germline, CDR1 is GTSNPN and CDR2 is SVGIG (reference sequence). The germline V and J ends were trimmed by 6 bases and 0 bases, with 8 bases remaining between them. The CDR3 sequence is CACSEANYGYTF. CDR3 in DNA: TGTGCCTGCTCAGAGGCTAACTATGGCTACACCTTC.

J is TRBJ2-3 and V is TRBV5-5, with D perhaps matching TRBD2 (7 bases). Germline CDR1 and CDR2: SGHKS and YYEKEE (reference sequence). The CDR3 length is 15 residues. Trimming pared 2 bases from V and 2 bases from J, leaving 12 bases between. The CDR3 sequence is CASSLPGGYTDTQYF. CDR3 in DNA: TGTGCCAGCAGCTTACCGGGGGGCTACACAGATACGCAGTATTTT.

The rearrangement uses TRBV6-1 and TRBJ2-5; D might be TRBD1 (5 bases). The better agreement between TRBJ2-7 and the DNA end casts doubt on the J call. Germline V gene sequence: CDR1 MNHNS, CDR2 SASEGT. This CDR3 spans 13 amino acids. The CDR3 sequence: CASSDDSPYEQYF. The CDR3 nucleotides are TGTGCCAGCAGTGACGACAGCCCCTACGAGCAGTACTTC.

This chain links TRBV5-5 with TRBJ2-4; TRBD1 matches 7 bases. J was trimmed by 8 bases and V by 0 bases; bases with no gene match: 5. The CDR3 sequence is 14 residues long. CDR1 and CDR2 (germline): SGHKS, YYEKEE (reference sequence). CDR3 in DNA: TGTGCCAGCAGCTTGGGCCAGGGGGTGGACATTCAGTACTTC. Its translation: CASSLGQGVDIQYF.